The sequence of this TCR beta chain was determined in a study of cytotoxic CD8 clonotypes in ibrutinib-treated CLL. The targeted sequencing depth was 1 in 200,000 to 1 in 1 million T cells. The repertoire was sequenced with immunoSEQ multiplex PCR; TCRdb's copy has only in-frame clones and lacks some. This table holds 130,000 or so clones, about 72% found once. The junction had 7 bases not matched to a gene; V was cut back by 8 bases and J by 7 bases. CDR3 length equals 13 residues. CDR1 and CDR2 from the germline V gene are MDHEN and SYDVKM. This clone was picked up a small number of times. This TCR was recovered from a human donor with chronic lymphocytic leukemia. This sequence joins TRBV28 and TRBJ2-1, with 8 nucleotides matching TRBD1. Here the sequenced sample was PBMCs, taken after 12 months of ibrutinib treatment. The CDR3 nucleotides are TGTGCCAGCGGTAGGACAGGGTGGAATGAGCAGTTCTTC. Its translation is CASGRTGWNEQFF.